What follows is one T cell receptor beta chain and its context. Antigen unknown. The CDR3 consists of 13 residues. The germline V gene has CDR1 KGHSH and CDR2 LQKENI. Trimming took off 5 bases at V and 5 bases at J, with 11 bases between the two ends. This entry is derived from a study of cytomegalovirus exposure and HLA in healthy donors. Study-wide context: Of around 410 genotyped donors, more than 75% grouped in the Caucasian-associated ancestry cluster.

PCR was performed using 60 Vbeta and 13 Jbeta primers. The method was immunoSEQ multiplex PCR; TCRdb's version includes in-frame clones alone and lacks a portion of them. The sample has fewer than 130,000 clones; approximately 79% are singletons. Study-level points and caveats: As immune exposure information, only CMV serostatus was available.

The specimen sequenced was PBMCs. This clonotype was sampled from a man younger than 40 in good health and CMV-seropositive. The chain has TRBV18 and TRBJ2-3; the D gene is possibly TRBD2 (6 bases). CDR3 nucleotide sequence: TGTGCCAGCTCAACGGGACTCCAAGATACGCAGTATTTT. Its translation is CASSTGLQDTQYF.